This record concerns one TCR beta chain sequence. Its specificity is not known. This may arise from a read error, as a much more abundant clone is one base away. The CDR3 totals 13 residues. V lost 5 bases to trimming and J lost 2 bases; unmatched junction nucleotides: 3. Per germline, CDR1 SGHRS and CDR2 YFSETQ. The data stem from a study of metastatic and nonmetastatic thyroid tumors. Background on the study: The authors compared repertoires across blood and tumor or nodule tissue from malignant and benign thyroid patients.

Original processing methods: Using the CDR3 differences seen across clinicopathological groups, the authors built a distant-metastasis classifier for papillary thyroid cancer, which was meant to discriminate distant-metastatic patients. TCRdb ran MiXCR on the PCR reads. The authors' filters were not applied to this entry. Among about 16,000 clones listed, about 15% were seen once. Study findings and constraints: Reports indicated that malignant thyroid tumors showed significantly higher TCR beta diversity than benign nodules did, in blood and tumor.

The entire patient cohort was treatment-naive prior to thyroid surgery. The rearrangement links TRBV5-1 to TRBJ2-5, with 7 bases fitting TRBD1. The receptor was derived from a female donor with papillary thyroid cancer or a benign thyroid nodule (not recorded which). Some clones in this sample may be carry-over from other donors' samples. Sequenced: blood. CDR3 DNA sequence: TGCGCCAGCAGACGGGGACAGCAAGAGACCCAGTACTTC. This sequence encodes CASRRGQQETQYF.